This TCR beta chain appears in the sequencing data of a study of T cell responses to AZD1222 COVID-19 vaccine. Trimming shortened V by 3 bases and J by 2 bases, and 21 bases separated the two germline ends. CDR1 is MNHEY and CDR2 is SMNVEV in the germline V gene (reference sequence). The CDR3 sequence is 18 residues long. Sequenced by immunoSEQ multiplex PCR; TCRdb stores in-frame clones only, minus some. The table lists approximately 100,000 clones, about 88% of them singletons. In its sample, this clone is medium-sized (0.01 to 0.1%). The chain carries TRBV27 and TRBJ2-3; a possible D gene is TRBD2 (6 bases). The sequence was collected from an adult in good health. The specimen was peripheral blood, collected on day 0 of AZD1222 vaccination. The CDR3 coding sequence is TGTGCCAGCAGTTTGAGGGCGGGACTTTCCCTACCCACAGATACGCAGTATTTT. Translating it yields CASSLRAGLSLPTDTQYF.